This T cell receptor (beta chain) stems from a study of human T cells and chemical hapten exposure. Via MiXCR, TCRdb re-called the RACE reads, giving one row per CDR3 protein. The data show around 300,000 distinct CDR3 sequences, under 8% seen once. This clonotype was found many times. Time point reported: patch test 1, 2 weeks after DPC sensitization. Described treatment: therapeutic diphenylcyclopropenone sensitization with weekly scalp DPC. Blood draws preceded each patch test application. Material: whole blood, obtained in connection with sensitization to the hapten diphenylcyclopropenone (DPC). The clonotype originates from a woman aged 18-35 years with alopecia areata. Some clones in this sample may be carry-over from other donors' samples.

The CDR3 coding sequence is TGTGCCAGCAGCTTAGGCAGGACTGAGGCTAGCGGGGGGGTCCCGCCTGGGGCCAACGTCCTGACTTTC. Encoded protein: CASSLGRTEASGGVPPGANVLTF. The chain employs TRBV11-2 and TRBJ2-6; 12 positions agree with TRBD2. Germline assignment: CDR1 SGHAT and CDR2 FQNNGV. There are 23 residues in the CDR3. V lost 1 base, J lost 2 bases, and 18 bases stayed unmatched.